This T cell receptor beta chain originates from a study of shared clonotypes between healthy human individuals. Clones were sequenced by immunoSEQ multiplex PCR, and TCRdb holds only the in-frame ones, with some missing. This sample has 450,000 to 700,000 clones, with about 95% found just once. Terminally differentiated effector memory CD45RA+ cells were excluded by CCR7 positive selection of CD45RO-negative cells. Donors comprised healthy HIV-negative adults lacking recent acute infections or vaccinations. About this clone: Its antigen is not identified. Other DNA sequences of this sample code for an identical CDR3.

V lost 3 bases and J lost 0, with 6 bases in between. CDR3 length equals 13 residues. Germline CDR1 and CDR2: SNHLY and FYNNEI. The study, taken as a whole, reports: Clonotype sharing among donors was thought likely to change with sequencing depth.

The sequenced sample was naive CD8+ T cells sorted from blood. This receptor was identified in a woman aged 30 to 39 in good health. This chain connects TRBV2 to TRBJ2-7; D tentatively reads TRBD1 or TRBD2 (5 bases each). CDR3 sequence reads: CASSDGGSYEQYF. The CDR3 nucleotides are TGTGCCAGCAGTGATGGGGGCTCCTACGAGCAGTACTTC.